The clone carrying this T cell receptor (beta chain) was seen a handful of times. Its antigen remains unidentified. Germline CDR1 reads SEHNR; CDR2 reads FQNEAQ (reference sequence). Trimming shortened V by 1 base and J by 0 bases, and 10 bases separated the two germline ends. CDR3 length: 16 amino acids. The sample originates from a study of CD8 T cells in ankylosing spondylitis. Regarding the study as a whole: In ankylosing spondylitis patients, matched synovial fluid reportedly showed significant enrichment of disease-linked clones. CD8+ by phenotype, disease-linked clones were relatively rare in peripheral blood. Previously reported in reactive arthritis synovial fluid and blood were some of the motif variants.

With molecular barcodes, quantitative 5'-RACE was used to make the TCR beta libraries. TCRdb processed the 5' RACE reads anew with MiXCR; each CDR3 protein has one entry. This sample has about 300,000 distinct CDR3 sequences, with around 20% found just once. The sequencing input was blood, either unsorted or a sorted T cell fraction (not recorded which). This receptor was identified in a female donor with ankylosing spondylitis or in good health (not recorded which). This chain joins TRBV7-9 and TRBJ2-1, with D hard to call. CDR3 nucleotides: TGTGCCAGCAGCTTAGGCGCCCCCAGCTCCTACAATGAGCAGTTCTTC. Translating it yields CASSLGAPSSYNEQFF.